This T cell receptor beta chain was sequenced in a study of T cell repertoires in cytomegalovirus infection. TCRdb re-derived calls from the reads in MiXCR, one entry per CDR3 protein. The sample has 500,000 or so distinct CDR3 sequences, 16% seen once. This clonotype originated in a human donor in good health (CMV status not recorded). Some clones in this sample may be carry-over from other donors' samples. Sequencing input: CD8+ T cells from PBMCs.

CDR3 nucleotides: TGTGCCAGCAGGGGTTCGCACTATGGCTACACCTTC. This codes for CASRGSHYGYTF. V is TRBV27 and J is TRBJ1-2; D uncertain. Germline values: CDR1 MNHEY, CDR2 SMNVEV (reference sequence). V gave up 6 bases and J gave up 3 bases, with 8 bases separating them. CDR3 length equals 12 residues.